Presented here are 10 T cell receptor beta chains from one specimen sequenced in a study of OX40 agonist ivuxolimab in advanced cancers. Sequencing was performed with immunoSEQ multiplex PCR; in TCRdb, only in-frame clones are kept and a portion is missing. The data hold roughly 86,000 clones, with just over 90% observed a single time. The sample consisted of CD4+ or CD8+ T cells sorted from blood, taken in a trial of the OX40 agonist ivuxolimab. The receptors here all came from an adult with an advanced solid tumor such as melanoma, head and neck, liver or kidney cancer.

V is TRBV5-1 and J is TRBJ2-5; the match to TRBD1 covers 10 bases. CDR1 is SGHRS and CDR2 is YFSETQ in the germline V gene. V shed 0 bases and J 5 bases; nucleotides not matched to a gene: 10. The CDR3 runs 17 residues. Written as DNA, the CDR3 is TGCGCCAGCAGCTTGGCCCCACTCGGGACAGGGGTGGAGACCCAGTACTTC. This encodes CASSLAPLGTGVETQYF.

The chain carries TRBV6-6 and TRBJ1-6; D is undetermined. Trimming cost V 10 bases and J 6 bases, with 19 bases left between them. From germline, CDR1 is MNHNY and CDR2 SVGAGI (reference sequence). This CDR3 spans 15 amino acids. CDR3 residues: CATRGRTLLNSPLHF. DNA of the CDR3: TGTGCCACCCGTGGGAGAACGCTCCTTAATTCACCCCTCCACTTT.

The V gene is TRBV6-1, the J gene TRBJ2-1; 9 nucleotides align to TRBD1. The CDR3 sequence is 14 residues long. V gave up 5 bases and J gave up 6 bases; unmatched junction bases: 5. Per the germline V gene, CDR1 is MNHNS and CDR2 is SASEGT. CDR3 DNA sequence: TGTGCCAGCAGTAGGACAGGGGCGGTCAATGAGCAGTTCTTC. Its translation is CASSRTGAVNEQFF.

The CDR3 region is CASSPGQGTDTQYF. The CDR3, as DNA: TGTGCCAGTAGTCCTGGACAGGGTACAGATACGCAGTATTTT. The chain employs TRBV19 and TRBJ2-3; 8 nucleotides match TRBD1. With 5 bases clipped from V and 3 bases from J, the junction kept 4 bases outside the gene matches. The germline CDR1 and CDR2 sequences are LNHDA and SQIVND (reference sequence). There are 14 residues in the CDR3.

The chain has TRBV11-3 and TRBJ1-6; no reliable D call. The CDR3 is made up of 12 amino acids. V was shortened by 2 bases and J by 9 bases, with 5 bases between the two germline ends. CDR1 and CDR2 (germline): SGHNT, YENEEA. Here the CDR3 DNA reads TGTGCCAGCAGCTTATTGGGTTCACCCCTCCACTTT. This sequence encodes CASSLLGSPLHF.

V gene TRBV7-9 combines with J gene TRBJ2-1; 10 bases map to TRBD2. The CDR3 length is 15 residues. Germline V gives CDR1 SEHNR, CDR2 FQNEAQ (reference sequence). J gave up 0 bases and V 5 bases, and 1 base lay outside the gene matches. The CDR3 region is CASSGLAASYNEQFF. The CDR3 coding sequence is TGTGCCAGCAGCGGACTAGCGGCCTCCTACAATGAGCAGTTCTTC.

The chain has TRBV30 and TRBJ2-4, with D perhaps matching TRBD1 (6 bases). The V gene's germline CDR1 is GTSNPN and CDR2 SVGIG (reference sequence). V was shortened by 7 bases and J by 8 bases, with 15 bases between the two germline ends. This CDR3 is built from 12 residues. CDR3 in amino acids: CASTLKGDIQYF. The DNA for the CDR3 is TGTGCCTCCACGCTCAAGGGGGACATTCAGTACTTC.

V is TRBV11-3 and J is TRBJ2-7; no clear D gene. Trimming took 5 bases from V and 3 from J, leaving 11 bases between them. This CDR3 is 13 amino acids long. Per the germline V gene, CDR1 is SGHNT and CDR2 is YENEEA. CDR3 sequence: CASSPHSNYEQYF. The CDR3 DNA reads as TGTGCCAGCAGCCCTCACAGTAACTACGAGCAGTACTTC.

This clone has just one count. The chain combines TRBV6-5 with TRBJ1-1, with a possible D match to TRBD1 (6 bases). The CDR3 covers 14 residues. Germline CDR1 reads MNHEY; CDR2 reads SVGAGI. V lost 6 bases and J 0 bases, leaving 11 bases between the germline ends. CDR3 nucleotides: TGTGCCAGCAGACGAGGACAGATGAACACTGAAGCTTTCTTT. This translates into CASRRGQMNTEAFF.

The chain joins TRBV7-2 to TRBJ2-3; 8 nucleotides line up with TRBD2. The junction had 3 bases not matched to a gene; V was cut back by 5 bases and J by 2 bases. Germline assignment: CDR1 SGHTA and CDR2 FQGNSA. This CDR3 spans 14 amino acids. This CDR3 is CASSRSGNTDTQYF. As DNA, the CDR3 is TGTGCCAGCAGCCGTAGCGGGAACACAGATACGCAGTATTTT.